Following are 12 T cell receptor beta chains from one sample sequenced in a study of T cells in Graves' hyperthyroidism and ophthalmopathy. TCR beta CDR3 sequences were amplified from RNA transcripts. First-round RT-PCR of the TCR CDR3 relied on the HTBI primer set. TCRdb re-called the multiplex PCR reads with MiXCR, one entry per CDR3 protein. This table has roughly 300,000 distinct CDR3 sequences, 21% appearing once. What was sequenced was blood. Source of these receptors: a woman between 50 and 59 years old with Graves' hyperthyroidism.

The table lists this clonotype with many counts. The chain couples TRBV7-9 to TRBJ2-6, with D tentatively TRBD1 (5 bases). The V gene's germline CDR1 is SEHNR and CDR2 FQNEAQ (reference sequence). The CDR3 runs to 17 residues. The V gene lost 4 bases and the J gene lost 0 bases, with 13 bases spanning the gap. CDR3 nucleotides: TGTGCCAGCAGCTCCAGACAGCTATTCTCTGGGGCCAACGTCCTGACTTTC. This translates into CASSSRQLFSGANVLTF.

CDR3 loop: CASKDRGNSYGYTF. Here the CDR3 DNA reads TGTGCCAGCAAGGACAGAGGGAACTCCTATGGCTACACCTTC. The gene calls are TRBV6-1 and TRBJ1-2; a weak D match, TRBD1 (6 bases). This CDR3 is built from 14 residues. Germline CDR1 reads MNHNS; CDR2 reads SASEGT. Trimming took off 7 bases at V and 4 bases at J, with 16 bases between the two ends.

The sample holds many counts of this clonotype. DNA for the CDR3: TGTGCCAGCAGCTTGGGACTGTACGTAAATACGCAGTATTTT. Translated: CASSLGLYVNTQYF. This chain uses TRBV28 with TRBJ2-3; possible D gene TRBD2, 6 bases. Germline V gives CDR1 MDHEN, CDR2 SYDVKM. V lost 6 bases and J 7 bases, leaving 17 bases between the germline ends. The CDR3 contains 14 residues.

The chain uses TRBV28 and TRBJ1-4; the match to TRBD1 covers 8 bases. The CDR3 runs 16 residues. Germline CDR1 and CDR2: MDHEN and SYDVKM. V was pared by 5 bases and J by 5 bases, with 10 bases of the junction left unmatched. The CDR3 DNA follows: TGTGCCAGCAGTAACCAGGGGGCCTTGTCCAATGAAAAACTGTTTTTT. Translation gives CASSNQGALSNEKLFF.

This clonotype was recorded at least ten times. The chain has TRBV24-1 and TRBJ2-1; D assignment may be TRBD1 or TRBD2 (5 bases each). With 7 bases removed from V and 0 bases from J, the gap between germline ends came to 12 bases. Germline CDR1 reads KGHDR; CDR2 reads SFDVKD. The CDR3 totals 15 residues. The CDR3 DNA follows: TGTGCCACCAGGACCCGGGACGGCTCCTACAATGAGCAGTTCTTC. Amino acids: CATRTRDGSYNEQFF.

V and J are TRBV11-3 and TRBJ2-3, with 7 bases lining up with TRBD2. The length of the CDR3 is 15 residues. The V gene's germline CDR1 is SGHNT and CDR2 YENEEA. V lost 5 bases, J lost 4 bases, and 9 bases stayed unmatched. The CDR3 coding sequence is TGTGCCAGCAGCCTGGGGGGGACGGGGCCAGATACGCAGTATTTT. This sequence encodes CASSLGGTGPDTQYF.

V usage is TRBV2 and J usage is TRBJ2-1, with TRBD1 identical over 10 bases. Germline loops: CDR1 SNHLY, CDR2 FYNNEI. J was trimmed by 6 bases and V by 9 bases; bases with no gene match: 14. The length of the CDR3 is 16 residues. DNA of the CDR3: TGTGCCAGTGCTAGAGCCGGGACAGGGGATTTCAATGAGCAGTTCTTC. Translated, it gives CASARAGTGDFNEQFF.

In its sample, this clonotype was seen many times. CDR3 sequence: CASSSLQGGYSPLHF. The DNA of the CDR3 is TGTGCCAGCAGCAGCCTACAGGGAGGCTATTCACCCCTCCACTTT. The chain uses TRBV9 and TRBJ1-6, with D perhaps TRBD1 (6 bases). In germline, CDR1 is SGDLS, CDR2 YYNGEE. The ends were cut back, 4 bases at V and 8 bases at J, with 16 bases in the middle. This CDR3 is 15 amino acids long.

This chain connects TRBV12-3 or TRBV12-4 to TRBJ1-3; unclear D gene. CDR3 size: 15 residues. Between the trimmed V and J ends, which lost 2 bases and 0 bases, there was a span of 8 bases. The CDR3 loop reads CASSLNAGSGNTIYF. The CDR3 coding sequence is TGTGCCAGCAGTTTAAACGCCGGCTCTGGAAACACCATATATTTT.

This clonotype has at least ten counts. This chain links TRBV6-1 with TRBJ2-5; no reliable D call. This CDR3 has 14 residues. Trimming shortened V by 1 base and J by 5 bases, and 11 bases separated the two germline ends. Per germline, CDR1 MNHNS and CDR2 SASEGT. The CDR3 nucleotides read TGTGCCAGCAGTGAAGTCCAACTTGGGGAGACCCAGTACTTC. Translated, it gives CASSEVQLGETQYF.

The DNA of the CDR3 is TGTGCCAGCAGCCCGTGGCTACTAGAGACTAGCACAGATACGCAGTATTTT. Its protein is CASSPWLLETSTDTQYF. This chain joins TRBV7-9 and TRBJ2-3; tentative D call: TRBD2 (5 bases). CDR1 and CDR2 from the germline V gene are SEHNR and FQNEAQ (reference sequence). The V end was cut by 5 bases, the J end by 0 bases, with 18 bases between. The CDR3 is 17 amino acids.

This clonotype was seen repeatedly, ten times or more. The chain couples TRBV28 to TRBJ2-1; D uncertain. The CDR3 is 12 residues long. Germline-derived CDR1 and CDR2 are MDHEN and SYDVKM. V lost 7 bases and J 9 bases, leaving 13 bases between the germline ends. This CDR3 reads CASTSPAFEQFF. CDR3 nucleotide sequence: TGTGCCAGCACCTCACCCGCTTTTGAGCAGTTCTTC.